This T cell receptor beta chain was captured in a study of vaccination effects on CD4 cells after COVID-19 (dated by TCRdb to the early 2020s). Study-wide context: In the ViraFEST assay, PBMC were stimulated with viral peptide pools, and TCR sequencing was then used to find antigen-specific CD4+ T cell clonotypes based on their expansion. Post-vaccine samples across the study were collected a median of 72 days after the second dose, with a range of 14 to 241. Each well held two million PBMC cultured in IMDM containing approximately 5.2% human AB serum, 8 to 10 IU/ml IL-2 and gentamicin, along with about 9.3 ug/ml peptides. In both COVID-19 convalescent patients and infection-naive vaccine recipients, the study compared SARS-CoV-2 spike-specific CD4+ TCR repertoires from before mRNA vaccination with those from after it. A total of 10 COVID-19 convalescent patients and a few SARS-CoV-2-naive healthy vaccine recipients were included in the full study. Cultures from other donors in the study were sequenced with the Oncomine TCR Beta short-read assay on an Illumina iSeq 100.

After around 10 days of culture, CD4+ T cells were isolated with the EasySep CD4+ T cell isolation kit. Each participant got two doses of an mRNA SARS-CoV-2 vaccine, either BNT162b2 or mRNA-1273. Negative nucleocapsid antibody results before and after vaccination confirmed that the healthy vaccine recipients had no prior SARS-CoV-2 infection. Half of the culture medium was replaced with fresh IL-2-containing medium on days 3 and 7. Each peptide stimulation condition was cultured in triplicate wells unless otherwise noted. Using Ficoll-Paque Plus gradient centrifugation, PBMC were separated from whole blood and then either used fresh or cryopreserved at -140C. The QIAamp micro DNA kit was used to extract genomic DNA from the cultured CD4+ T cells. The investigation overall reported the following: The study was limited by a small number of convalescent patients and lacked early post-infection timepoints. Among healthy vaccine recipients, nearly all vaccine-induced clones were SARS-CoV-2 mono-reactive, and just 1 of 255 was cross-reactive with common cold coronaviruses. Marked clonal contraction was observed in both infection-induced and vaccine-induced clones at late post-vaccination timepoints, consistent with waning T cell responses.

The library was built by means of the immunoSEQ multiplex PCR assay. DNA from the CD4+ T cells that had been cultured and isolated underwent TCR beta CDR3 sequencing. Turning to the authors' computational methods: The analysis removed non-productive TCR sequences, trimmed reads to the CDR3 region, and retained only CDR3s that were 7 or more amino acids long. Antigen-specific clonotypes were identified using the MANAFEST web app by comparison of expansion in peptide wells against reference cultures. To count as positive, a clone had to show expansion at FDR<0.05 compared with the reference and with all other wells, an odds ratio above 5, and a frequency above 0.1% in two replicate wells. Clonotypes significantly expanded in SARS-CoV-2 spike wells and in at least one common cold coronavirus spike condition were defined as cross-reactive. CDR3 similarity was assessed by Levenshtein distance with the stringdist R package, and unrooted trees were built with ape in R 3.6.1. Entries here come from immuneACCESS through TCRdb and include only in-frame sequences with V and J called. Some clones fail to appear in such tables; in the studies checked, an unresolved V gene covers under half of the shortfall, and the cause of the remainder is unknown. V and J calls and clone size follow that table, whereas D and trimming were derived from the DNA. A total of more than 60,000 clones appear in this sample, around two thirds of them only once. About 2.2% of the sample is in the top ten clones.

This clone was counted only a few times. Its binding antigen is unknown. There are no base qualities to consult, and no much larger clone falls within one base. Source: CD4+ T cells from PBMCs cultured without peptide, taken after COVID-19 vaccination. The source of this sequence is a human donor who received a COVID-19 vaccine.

The CDR3 amino acid sequence is: CASSPNTHSPLHF. The nucleotide sequence reads as follows: TGTGCCAGCAGCCCGAACACGCATTCACCCCTCCACTTT. This chain is built from TRBV3-1 (or the pseudogene TRBV3-2) and TRBJ1-6; the D gene is not confidently resolved. V lost 4 bases and J lost 8 bases; the stretch between them is 9 bases long. From cysteine to phenylalanine, the CDR3 is 13 amino acids long. Solely the CDR3 DNA is kept, with 39 bases framed from the first base. CDR1 LGHDT and CDR2 YNNKEL were looked up in the germline V gene (reference sequence).